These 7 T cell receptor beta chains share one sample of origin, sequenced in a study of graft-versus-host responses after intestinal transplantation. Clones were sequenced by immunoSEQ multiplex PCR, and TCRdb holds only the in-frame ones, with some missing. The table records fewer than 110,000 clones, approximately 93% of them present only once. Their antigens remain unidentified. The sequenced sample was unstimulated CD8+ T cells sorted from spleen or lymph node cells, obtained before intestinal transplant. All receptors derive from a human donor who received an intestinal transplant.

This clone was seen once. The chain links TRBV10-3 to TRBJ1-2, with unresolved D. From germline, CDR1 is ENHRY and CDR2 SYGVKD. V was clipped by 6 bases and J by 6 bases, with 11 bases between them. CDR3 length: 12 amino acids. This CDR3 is CAISLGGDGYTF. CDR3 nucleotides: TGTGCCATCAGCCTAGGTGGGGATGGCTACACCTTC.

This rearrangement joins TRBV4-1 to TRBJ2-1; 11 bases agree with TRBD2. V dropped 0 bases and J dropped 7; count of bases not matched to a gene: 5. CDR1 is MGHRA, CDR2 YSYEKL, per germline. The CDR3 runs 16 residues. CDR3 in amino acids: CASSQDLLAGDNEQFF. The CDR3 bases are TGCGCCAGCAGCCAAGATCTACTAGCGGGGGATAATGAGCAGTTCTTC.

The CDR3 spells CASSPEEGGGYEQYF. The CDR3 coding sequence is TGTGCCAGCAGCCCGGAGGAGGGGGGGGGCTACGAGCAGTACTTC. The rearrangement uses TRBV4-2 and TRBJ2-7, with a possible D match to TRBD2 (7 bases). CDR3 length equals 15 residues. V gave up 4 bases and J gave up 3 bases, with 16 bases separating them. In germline, CDR1 is LGHNA, CDR2 YNFKEQ.

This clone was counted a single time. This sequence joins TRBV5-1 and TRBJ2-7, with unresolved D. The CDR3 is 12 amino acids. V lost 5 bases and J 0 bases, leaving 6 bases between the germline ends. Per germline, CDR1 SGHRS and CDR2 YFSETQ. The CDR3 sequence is CASRLSSYEQYF. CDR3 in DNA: TGCGCCAGCAGACTGAGCTCCTACGAGCAGTACTTC.

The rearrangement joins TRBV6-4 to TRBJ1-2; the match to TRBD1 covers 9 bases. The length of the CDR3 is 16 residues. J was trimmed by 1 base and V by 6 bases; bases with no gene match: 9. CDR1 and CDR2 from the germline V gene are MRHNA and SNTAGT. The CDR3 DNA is TGTGCCAGCAGACTATACGCGGGACAGGGTAACTATGGCTACACCTTC. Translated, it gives CASRLYAGQGNYGYTF.

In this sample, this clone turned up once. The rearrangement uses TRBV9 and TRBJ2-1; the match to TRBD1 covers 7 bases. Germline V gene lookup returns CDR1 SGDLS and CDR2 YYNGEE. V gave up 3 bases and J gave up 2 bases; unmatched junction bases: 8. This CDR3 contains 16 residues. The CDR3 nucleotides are TGTGCCAGCAGCGGCCGACAGGGTCCCACCTACAATGAGCAGTTCTTC. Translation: CASSGRQGPTYNEQFF.

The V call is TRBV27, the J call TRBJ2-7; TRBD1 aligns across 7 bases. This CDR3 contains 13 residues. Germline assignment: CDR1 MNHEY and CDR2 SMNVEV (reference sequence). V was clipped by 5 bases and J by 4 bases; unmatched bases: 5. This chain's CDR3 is CASSAGTEYEQYF. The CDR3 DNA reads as TGTGCCAGCAGTGCAGGGACAGAATACGAGCAGTACTTC.